Shown below are 8 T cell receptor beta chains from a single sample sequenced in a study of shared clonotypes between healthy human individuals (dated by TCRdb to 2020 to 2022). Library preparation used the immunoSEQ multiplex PCR assay. The clones in this table, taken by TCRdb from immuneACCESS, are in-frame only. Not every clone is retained; where verified, under half of the shortfall comes from an unresolved V gene, and the cause of the rest is unknown. A total of fewer than 600,000 clones appear in this sample, 79% of them only once. Approximately 13% of the sample is held by the ten biggest clonotypes. The sequencing input was PBMCs. The receptors derive from a woman in her thirties or forties in good health. Some clones in this sample may be carry-over from other donors' samples.

The chain is built from TRBV7-9 and TRBJ2-1, with 11 bases aligning to TRBD2. The CDR3 length is 18 residues. Germline V gene sequence: CDR1 SEHNR, CDR2 FQNEAQ (reference sequence). With 3 bases clipped from V and 8 bases from J, the junction kept 15 bases outside the gene matches. The CDR3 is CASSLTQTTSGSSHEQFF. DNA of the CDR3: TGTGCCAGCAGCTTGACCCAAACTACTAGCGGGAGTTCCCATGAGCAGTTCTTC. The whole variable domain, filled in from reference TRBV7-9 and TRBJ2-1, reads DTGVSQNPRHKITKRGQNVTFRCDPISEHNRLYWYRQTLGQGPEFLTYFQNEAQLEKSRLLSDRFSAERPKGSFSTLEIQRTEQGDSAMYLCASSLTQTTSGSSHEQFFGPGTRLTVL.

The V gene is TRBV4-1, the J gene TRBJ1-2; D might be TRBD1 (6 bases). The V gene's germline CDR1 is MGHRA and CDR2 YSYEKL. The V gene lost 4 bases and the J gene lost 6 bases, with 18 bases spanning the gap. The CDR3 covers 15 residues. In nucleotides, the CDR3 is TGCGCCAGCAGCCCCACCTCCTGGACAGAAGATGGCTACACCTTC. It specifies CASSPTSWTEDGYTF.

This rearrangement joins TRBV19 to TRBJ1-2, with a weak D call TRBD1 (5 bases). CDR3 length equals 13 residues. V gave up 2 bases and J gave up 7 bases, with 11 bases separating them. Germline CDR1 and CDR2: LNHDA and SQIVND (reference sequence). Written as DNA, the CDR3 is TGTGCCAGTAGTATACCGCAGGGATTTGGCTACACCTTC. Translated, it gives CASSIPQGFGYTF.

The chain recombines TRBV18 with TRBJ2-7; D not certain. The CDR3 is 11 amino acids. The germline CDR1 and CDR2 sequences are KGHSH and LQKENI. The V end was cut by 0 bases, the J end by 7 bases, with 4 bases between. The CDR3 here is CASSPPGEQYF. In DNA, the CDR3 is TGTGCCAGCTCACCACCGGGGGAGCAGTACTTC.

Of note for this clone: Other DNA sequences in this sample translate to the same CDR3. The rearrangement joins TRBV13 to TRBJ1-2; no clear D gene. The CDR3 has 14 amino acids. Germline loops: CDR1 PRHDT, CDR2 FYEKMQ (reference sequence). V was cut by 0 bases and J by 2 bases, with 7 bases left in between. CDR3 amino acids: CASSLGTGNYGYTF. CDR3 DNA: TGTGCCAGCAGCTTAGGCACGGGGAACTATGGCTACACCTTC.

This chain connects TRBV9 to TRBJ2-1; D may correspond to TRBD1 or TRBD2 (5 bases each). This CDR3 spans 16 amino acids. V dropped 0 bases and J dropped 4 bases, with 14 bases sitting between them. CDR1 is SGDLS and CDR2 is YYNGEE in the germline V gene. DNA of the CDR3: TGTGCCAGCAGCGTAGGGGGACGGGATAAGTACAATGAGCAGTTCTTC. Protein: CASSVGGRDKYNEQFF.

The gene calls are TRBV2 and TRBJ1-5; D uncertain. CDR1 is SNHLY, CDR2 FYNNEI, per germline. The CDR3 covers 15 residues. Trimming removed 4 bases at V and 4 bases at J, with 14 bases between. CDR3 sequence: CASSVIRSENQPQHF. The CDR3 nucleotides are TGTGCCAGCAGTGTGATTCGATCTGAGAATCAGCCCCAGCATTTT.

The chain employs TRBV30 and TRBJ2-7; maybe TRBD1 (8 bases). The germline CDR1 and CDR2 sequences are GTSNPN and SVGIG (reference sequence). V was clipped by 2 bases and J by 2 bases, with 10 bases between them. The CDR3 spans 13 residues. This chain's CDR3 is CAWSTGGAYEQYF. The CDR3 DNA sequence: TGTGCCTGGAGTACAGGGGGGGCCTACGAGCAGTACTTC.